Here is one T cell receptor beta chain with its context. Its specificity is not known. This sample is part of a study of cytomegalovirus exposure and HLA in healthy donors. Findings and limits, study-wide: Per a prior analysis, the majority of TCR beta V segments were productive roughly 90% or roughly 30% of the time. HLA restriction was apparent for most CMV-associated TCR beta chains in a later analysis.

The PCR had 60 Vbeta and 13 Jbeta primers. Original methodology: In a later analysis, the count reached 80 million or so unique TCR beta chains, with about 10 million shared. The table came from immunoSEQ multiplex PCR; TCRdb's copy has only in-frame clones and leaves some out. V and J calls and clone size are given by that table; D and trimming were obtained from the DNA. The sample has 150,000 to 180,000 clones, roughly 80% seen once. The sequenced sample was PBMCs. The TCR was taken from a man in his thirties or forties in good health and CMV-seropositive.

This chain's CDR3 is CASSSILTGGLPETQYF. CDR3 nucleotide sequence: TGTGCCAGTAGTTCCATCCTAACAGGGGGCTTACCGGAGACCCAGTACTTC. The chain carries TRBV19 and TRBJ2-5; TRBD1 agrees at 9 bases. CDR3 size: 17 residues. The J segment lost 5 bases and the V segment lost 5 bases, leaving 15 bases of the junction unmatched. Germline CDR1 LNHDA, CDR2 SQIVND (reference sequence). Drawing the rest from reference TRBV19 and TRBJ2-5, the complete variable domain is DGGITQSPKYLFRKEGQNVTLSCEQNLNHDAMYWYRQDPGQGLRLIYYSQIVNDFQKGDIAEGYSVSREKKESFPLTVTSAQKNPTAFYLCASSSILTGGLPETQYFGPGTRLLVL.